This T cell receptor (beta chain) was identified in a study of shared clonotypes between healthy human individuals. At the level of the study: Serving as donors were two women and a few men, whose ages spanned 18 to 49. Study-level findings and limits: A small donor pool kept down the genetic and exposure-history diversity that was represented.

From germline, CDR1 is MGHRA and CDR2 YSYEKL. Trimming removed 6 bases from V and 5 bases from J; junction bases left unmatched: 6. The CDR3 extends over 15 amino acids. Clones were sequenced by immunoSEQ multiplex PCR, and TCRdb holds only the in-frame ones, with some missing. The table lists about 2.4 million clones, under 95% of them singletons. A remark on this clone: The antigen remains unidentified.

The origin of this receptor is a man younger than 30 in good health. Some clones in this sample may be carry-over from other donors' samples. The sample comprised naive CD4+ T cells from PBMCs. Subset specified: CD45RA+ positively selected. The chain employs TRBV4-1 and TRBJ1-4, with 10 bases that match TRBD1. CDR3 bases: TGCGCCAGCAGACGACAGGGGGCACTCAATGAAAAACTGTTTTTT. As protein: CASRRQGALNEKLFF.